This is a list of T cell receptor beta chains from one sample in a study of T-cell reconstitution after alpha-beta-depleted transplantation in children. TCRdb reanalysed the PCR reads using MiXCR and keeps one entry per CDR3 protein. The sample comprises approximately 150,000 distinct CDR3 sequences, about 8.8% of which are singletons, and 15% to 20% rests with the top ten. The sequencing used PBMCs, mostly from graft donor cells, collected 180 days after TCRalphabeta/CD19-depleted stem cell transplant. These receptors came from a female patient between 2 and 10 years old who had a stem cell transplant for congenital amegakaryocytic thrombocytopenia, so the T cells may come from the graft donor. Each CDR3 is given with its conserved first and last residue. The D gene is left open where the match is weak. Clone sizes are given selectively: once, few, many, or a class where the clone is expanded.

TRBD2	many	TRBV6-5	TRBJ2-2	CASSYRSGGAYGELFF	TGTGCCAGCAGTTACCGAAGCGGGGGGGCTTACGGGGAGCTGTTTTTT
NA	NA	TRBV10-2	TRBJ1-2	CASRRGGLNGYTF	TGCGCCAGCAGGCGGGGGGGCTTAAATGGCTACACCTTC
NA	many	TRBV5-1	TRBJ1-1	CASSLVGTEAFF	TGCGCCAGCAGCTTGGTGGGTACTGAAGCTTTCTTT
NA	many	TRBV6-6	TRBJ2-1	CASSEAVDEQFF	TGTGCCAGCTCCGAGGCGGTCGATGAGCAGTTCTTC
NA	many	TRBV5-1	TRBJ2-1	CASSLVPGDNEQFF	TGCGCCAGCAGCTTGGTTCCTGGAGACAATGAGCAGTTCTTC
NA	many	TRBV7-9	TRBJ1-1	CASSLGFILTTEAFF	TGTGCCAGCAGCTTAGGATTTATTCTGACCACTGAAGCTTTCTTT
NA	few	TRBV6-6	TRBJ2-5	CASSYTQETQYF	TGTGCCAGCAGTTACACCCAAGAGACCCAGTACTTC
NA	many	TRBV7-2	TRBJ2-5	CASSLARGRETQYF	TGTGCCAGCAGCTTAGCTCGGGGGCGGGAGACCCAGTACTTC
TRBD1	many	TRBV20-1	TRBJ1-3	CSAEDRVGNTIYF	TGCAGTGCGGAGGACAGGGTCGGAAACACCATATATTTT
NA	NA	TRBV28	TRBJ1-5	CASSITGTKRGSQPQHF	TGTGCCAGCAGCATAACCGGGACCAAGAGGGGTTCTCAGCCCCAGCATTTT
NA	many	TRBV6-5	TRBJ2-5	CASSYGGRETQYF	TGTGCCAGCAGCTACGGGGGGCGTGAGACCCAGTACTTC
NA	many	TRBV20-1	TRBJ1-1	CSARKLPVNGMNTEAFF	TGCAGTGCTAGAAAGCTTCCAGTGAACGGAATGAACACTGAAGCTTTCTTT
TRBD1	many	TRBV28	TRBJ2-7	CASRSGTGGYEQYF	TGTGCCAGCAGATCCGGGACAGGGGGCTACGAGCAGTACTTC
NA	many	TRBV20-1	TRBJ2-5	CSAPSRGQETQYF	TGCAGTGCTCCTAGCAGGGGCCAAGAGACCCAGTACTTC
NA	many	TRBV28	TRBJ1-2	CASHEYVVREDGYTF	TGTGCCAGCCATGAGTACGTGGTCAGGGAAGATGGCTACACCTTC
TRBD2	many	TRBV4-2	TRBJ2-5	CASSRQTSDLGETQYF	TGTGCCAGCAGCCGCCAGACTAGCGATTTGGGAGAGACCCAGTACTTC
TRBD2	many	TRBV28	TRBJ2-5	CASSSPRGEVETQYF	TGTGCCAGCAGTTCCCCCCGGGGGGAGGTAGAGACCCAGTACTTC
TRBD2	NA	TRBV4-2	TRBJ2-1	CASSPQQLAGIYNEQFF	TGTGCCAGCAGCCCCCAACAACTAGCGGGAATCTACAATGAGCAGTTCTTC
TRBD2	many	TRBV5-1	TRBJ2-1	CASKLAGVEYNEQFF	TGCGCCAGCAAACTAGCGGGGGTGGAATACAATGAGCAGTTCTTC
TRBD1	NA	TRBV15	TRBJ2-7	CATSRDLGQGSYEQYF	TGTGCCACCAGCAGAGATCTTGGACAGGGGAGTTACGAGCAGTACTTC
NA	many	TRBV7-6	TRBJ2-3	CASSPGLGTSTDTQYF	TGTGCCAGCAGCCCCGGGTTAGGGACTAGCACAGATACGCAGTATTTT
NA	many	TRBV5-1	TRBJ2-1	CASSLVRSGRSNNEQFF	TGCGCCAGCAGCTTGGTTCGGTCGGGGCGTTCCAACAATGAGCAGTTCTTC
NA	many	TRBV6-5	TRBJ1-5	CASSHYPSRGGRDQPQHF	TGTGCCAGCAGTCATTATCCTTCCCGTGGGGGTAGGGATCAGCCCCAGCATTTT
TRBD2	many	TRBV7-2	TRBJ2-7	CASRPRTSSYEQYF	TGTGCCAGCAGGCCCCGGACTAGCTCCTACGAGCAGTACTTC
NA	few	TRBV4-1	TRBJ1-2	CASSQFNPGGRQNYGYTF	TGCGCCAGCAGCCAATTCAATCCGGGGGGAAGGCAAAACTATGGCTACACCTTC
NA	few	TRBV20-1	TRBJ1-1	CSASGRGLNTEAFF	TGCAGTGCGTCCGGAAGAGGCCTGAACACTGAAGCTTTCTTT
TRBD2	few	TRBV12-3/TRBV12-4	TRBJ2-1	CASSFATDPTSGRENNEQFF	TGTGCCAGCAGTTTCGCCACAGATCCGACTAGCGGGAGGGAGAACAATGAGCAGTTCTTC
TRBD2	few	TRBV30	TRBJ2-1	CAGGVRSSYNEQFF	TGTGCCGGGGGGGTTCGTAGCTCCTACAATGAGCAGTTCTTC
NA	many	TRBV5-1	TRBJ2-7	CASSRVPISAF	TGCGCCAGTTCAAGAGTTCCGATAAGTGCTTTC
TRBD1	few	TRBV3-1	TRBJ1-5	CASSQGTGDNQPQHF	TGTGCCAGCAGCCAAGGCACAGGGGACAATCAGCCCCAGCATTTT
TRBD2	NA	TRBV3-1	TRBJ2-1	CACCPSGGDNEQFF	TGTGCCTGCTGCCCTAGCGGGGGGGACAATGAGCAGTTCTTC
TRBD1	many	TRBV20-1	TRBJ1-5	CSATRGNSNQPQHF	TGCAGTGCTACCAGGGGGAATAGCAATCAGCCCCAGCATTTT
NA	NA	TRBV11-2	TRBJ2-3	CASSRLRTTDTQYF	TGTGCCAGCAGCCGACTCAGGACCACAGATACGCAGTATTTT
TRBD1	few	TRBV5-1	TRBJ2-5	CASSLGGQGKQETQYF	TGCGCCAGCAGCTTGGGGGGACAGGGGAAGCAAGAGACCCAGTACTTC
TRBD2	many	TRBV4-2	TRBJ2-3	CASSQRTSGTDTQYF	TGTGCCAGCAGCCAAAGGACTAGCGGCACAGATACGCAGTATTTT
NA	NA	TRBV5-5	TRBJ2-5	CASSFGAGETQYF	TGTGCCAGCAGCTTCGGGGCGGGGGAGACCCAGTACTTC
TRBD1	NA	TRBV3-1	TRBJ2-7	CASSQEGQGLSYEQYF	TGTGCCAGCAGCCAAGAGGGACAGGGGTTATCCTACGAGCAGTACTTC
NA	many	TRBV29-1	TRBJ1-1	CSVETVKNTEAFF	TGCAGCGTTGAGACAGTAAAGAACACTGAAGCTTTCTTT
NA	many	TRBV12-3/TRBV12-4	TRBJ1-2	CASSQGPYGYTF	TGTGCCAGCAGTCAGGGGCCCTATGGCTACACCTTC
NA	NA	TRBV20-1	TRBJ2-1	CSAREGLDEQFF	TGCAGTGCTAGAGAAGGCCTAGATGAGCAGTTCTTC
NA	many	TRBV28	TRBJ2-5	CASRPNLRRVQETQYF	TGTGCCAGCAGACCCAACCTGCGGCGGGTACAAGAGACCCAGTACTTC
NA	NA	TRBV29-1	TRBJ2-3	CSVDRGTDTQYF	TGCAGCGTTGATAGAGGGACAGATACGCAGTATTTT
TRBD1	NA	TRBV30	TRBJ2-6	CAWSTGAGANVLTF	TGTGCCTGGTCTACAGGGGCTGGGGCCAACGTCCTGACTTTC
TRBD1	NA	TRBV20-1	TRBJ1-1	CSANDRAAGAFF	TGCAGTGCTAACGACAGGGCTGCGGGAGCTTTCTTT
NA	few	TRBV20-1	TRBJ2-7	CSAQGWNLHYEQYF	TGCAGTGCTCAAGGCTGGAACCTTCACTACGAGCAGTACTTC
TRBD1	few	TRBV5-1	TRBJ2-7	CASSLDQGVYEQYF	TGCGCCAGCAGCTTGGACCAGGGGGTGTACGAGCAGTACTTC
NA	NA	TRBV20-1	TRBJ2-3	CSALHTDTQYF	TGCAGTGCCCTACACACAGATACGCAGTATTTT
NA	few	TRBV5-5	TRBJ2-7	CASSLWGQGSDEQYF	TGTGCCAGCAGCTTGTGGGGGCAGGGGTCAGACGAGCAGTACTTC
TRBD2	few	TRBV20-1	TRBJ2-4	CSARTVRGGRGNIQYF	TGCAGTGCTAGAACGGTTCGGGGGGGCCGAGGAAACATTCAGTACTTC
NA	few	TRBV5-1	TRBJ2-5	CASSLPHQETQYF	TGCGCCAGCAGCTTGCCCCACCAAGAGACCCAGTACTTC
NA	few	TRBV15	TRBJ1-4	CATSRGEQAFNEKLFF	TGTGCCACCAGCAGAGGTGAACAGGCCTTTAATGAAAAACTGTTTTTT
NA	many	TRBV29-1	TRBJ1-2	CSVGPRQRGDGYTF	TGCAGCGTTGGGCCGAGACAGAGAGGAGATGGCTACACCTTC